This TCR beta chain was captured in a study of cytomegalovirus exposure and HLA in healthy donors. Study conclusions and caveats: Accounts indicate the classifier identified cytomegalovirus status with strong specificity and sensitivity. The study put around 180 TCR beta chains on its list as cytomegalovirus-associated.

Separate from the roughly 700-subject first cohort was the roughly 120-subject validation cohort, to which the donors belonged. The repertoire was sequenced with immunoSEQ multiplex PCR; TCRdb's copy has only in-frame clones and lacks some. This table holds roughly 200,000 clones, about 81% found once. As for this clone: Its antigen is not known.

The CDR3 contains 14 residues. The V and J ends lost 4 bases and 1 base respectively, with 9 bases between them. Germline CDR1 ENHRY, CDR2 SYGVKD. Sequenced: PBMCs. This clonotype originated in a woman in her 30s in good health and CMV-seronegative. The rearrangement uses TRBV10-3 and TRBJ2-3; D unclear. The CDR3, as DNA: TGTGCCATCAGTGCGGCGGCCCGCACAGATACGCAGTATTTT. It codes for CAISAAARTDTQYF.